A selection of T cell receptor beta chains follows, all from one sample in a study of a mutant IDH1 vaccine in newly diagnosed glioma. Here immunoSEQ multiplex PCR was the method, and the copy in TCRdb shows in-frame clones only, minus some. The table includes 35,000 to 40,000 clones, 80% to 95% detected once. The starting material was PBMCs, obtained from a glioma patient treated with radiotherapy, temozolomide or both. These receptors were obtained from a man younger than 35 with glioma. CDR3s include the opening cysteine and the closing phenylalanine or tryptophan. The order of the fields is clone size, J gene, V gene, D gene, CDR3 protein, CDR3 DNA. D genes are given only for firm matches. The listing skips clone size in some rows; elsewhere it reads once, few, many or a size class.

>-|TRBJ2-7|TRBV29-1|-
CSTVGETYEQYF
TGCAGTACGGTTGGGGAAACCTACGAGCAGTACTTC
>-|TRBJ2-1|TRBV29-1|-
CSVGGVEYNEQFF
TGCAGCGTTGGGGGGGTGGAGTACAATGAGCAGTTCTTC
>-|TRBJ2-2|TRBV29-1|-
CSVEDRDSGVNTGELFF
TGCAGCGTTGAAGATCGGGATAGCGGAGTAAACACCGGGGAGCTGTTTTTT
>-|TRBJ1-5|TRBV6-1|-
CVSSERTGQPQHF
TGTGTCAGCAGTGAGAGGACCGGCCAGCCCCAGCATTTT
>-|TRBJ1-4|TRBV25-1|-
CASSSNRATNEKLFF
TGTGCCAGCAGTTCCAACAGAGCAACTAATGAAAAACTGTTTTTT
>-|TRBJ2-5|TRBV25-1|-
CASSEWGAGLETQYF
TGTGCCAGCAGTGAATGGGGTGCAGGGCTCGAGACCCAGTACTTC
>-|TRBJ1-1|TRBV4-3|-
CASSQDTTGFEAFF
TGCGCCAGCAGCCAAGACACAACAGGGTTTGAAGCTTTCTTT
>-|TRBJ1-1|TRBV4-2|-
CASSQDRGLNTEAFF
TGTGCCAGCAGCCAAGATCGGGGACTCAACACTGAAGCTTTCTTT
>-|TRBJ1-1|TRBV28|-
CASSSRLGSTEAFF
TGTGCCAGCAGTTCCCGCTTGGGAAGCACTGAAGCTTTCTTT
>few|TRBJ2-7|TRBV19|-
CASSTAQTGFYEQYF
TGTGCCAGTAGTACAGCCCAAACAGGGTTCTACGAGCAGTACTTC
>-|TRBJ2-3|TRBV18|-
CASSPDTDTQYF
TGTGCCAGCTCACCAGACACAGATACGCAGTATTTT
>once|TRBJ1-1|TRBV6-1|-
CASSERQNTEAFF
TGTGCCAGCAGTGAGCGGCAGAACACTGAAGCTTTCTTT
>-|TRBJ2-2|TRBV29-1|TRBD1
CSVRQGSTGELFF
TGCAGCGTCCGACAGGGTAGCACCGGGGAGCTGTTTTTT
>few|TRBJ1-1|TRBV6-1|TRBD1
CASGRDRLSTEAFF
TGTGCCAGCGGGAGGGACAGGTTATCCACTGAAGCTTTCTTT
>few|TRBJ1-5|TRBV30|TRBD1
CAWETGCNQPQHF
TGTGCCTGGGAGACAGGGTGTAATCAGCCCCAGCATTTT
>-|TRBJ2-7|TRBV7-9|TRBD2
CASSPAGTSGREYF
TGTGCCAGCAGCCCCGCCGGGACTAGCGGGAGGGAGTACTTC
>-|TRBJ2-7|TRBV6-5|TRBD1
CASSLGQSYEQYF
TGTGCCAGCAGCTTGGGACAGTCCTACGAGCAGTACTTC
>-|TRBJ2-7|TRBV5-4|TRBD2
CASSPTPGLASYEQYF
TGTGCCAGCAGCCCCACCCCGGGACTAGCCTCCTACGAGCAGTACTTC
>once|TRBJ1-2|TRBV6-1|-
CASRDRDGTFYGYTF
TGTGCCAGCAGGGACCGGGACGGGACTTTCTATGGCTACACCTTC
>-|TRBJ1-1|TRBV6-5|TRBD1
CASVPTGGGTEAFF
TGTGCCAGCGTGCCCACAGGGGGCGGCACTGAAGCTTTCTTT
>-|TRBJ2-6|TRBV23-1|TRBD1
CASSQSPDRVAGANVLTF
TGCGCCAGCAGTCAATCCCCCGACAGGGTGGCTGGGGCCAACGTCCTGACTTTC
>-|TRBJ1-1|TRBV6-5|-
CASSAVGGGAFF
TGTGCCAGCAGTGCGGTTGGTGGTGGGGCTTTCTTT
>-|TRBJ2-3|TRBV4-2|TRBD1
CASSPDRSSTDTQYF
TGTGCCAGCAGCCCGGACAGGTCTAGCACAGATACGCAGTATTTT
>-|TRBJ2-6|TRBV4-3|-
CASSQEGWNSGANVLTF
TGCGCCAGCAGCCAAGAAGGTTGGAACTCTGGGGCCAACGTCCTGACTTTC
>-|TRBJ1-1|TRBV4-1|-
CASSQETARGPEAFF
TGCGCCAGCAGCCAAGAGACTGCTCGGGGGCCTGAAGCTTTCTTT
>once|TRBJ1-2|TRBV7-9|TRBD1
CASSQGRTGDNYGYTF
TGTGCCAGCAGCCAGGGGAGGACAGGGGATAACTATGGCTACACCTTC
>once|TRBJ2-7|TRBV28|TRBD1
CASSPPDRAYEQYF
TGTGCCAGCAGTCCCCCCGACAGGGCCTACGAGCAGTACTTC
>-|TRBJ1-6|TRBV5-4|-
CASSFNSRRGLYNSPLHF
TGTGCCAGCAGCTTCAACAGCCGGAGGGGACTCTATAATTCACCCCTCCACTTT
>-|TRBJ1-1|TRBV7-6|TRBD1
CASSLYPRTGLGYTEAFF
TGTGCCAGCAGCTTATACCCGCGGACAGGGTTGGGGTACACTGAAGCTTTCTTT
>-|TRBJ1-4|TRBV20-1|-
CSARTYEKLFF
TGCAGTGCTAGGACATATGAAAAACTGTTTTTT
>-|TRBJ1-2|TRBV27|-
CASSPGLGGYGYTF
TGTGCCAGCAGTCCAGGGTTGGGGGGCTATGGCTACACCTTC
>-|TRBJ1-5|TRBV6-1|-
CASSVSGSNQPQHF
TGTGCCAGCAGTGTCTCCGGGAGCAATCAGCCCCAGCATTTT
>once|TRBJ2-5|TRBV9|TRBD2
CASSVSGRGFQETQYF
TGTGCCAGCAGCGTCTCTGGGAGGGGTTTTCAAGAGACCCAGTACTTC
>once|TRBJ2-7|TRBV7-8|TRBD2
CASSLRRAGGKYEQYF
TGTGCCAGCAGCTTAAGGCGGGCGGGAGGCAAGTACGAGCAGTACTTC
>few|TRBJ2-7|TRBV2|TRBD2
CASKRRGGPYEQYF
TGTGCCAGCAAGCGACGGGGGGGGCCCTACGAGCAGTACTTC
>-|TRBJ2-7|TRBV7-9|TRBD2
CASSWASGTFGEQYF
TGTGCCAGCAGCTGGGCTAGCGGGACTTTTGGCGAGCAGTACTTC
>-|TRBJ2-4|TRBV4-3|TRBD2
CASSQSIAGLAKNIQYF
TGCGCCAGCAGCCAATCTATAGCGGGCCTAGCCAAAAACATTCAGTACTTC
>-|TRBJ1-2|TRBV29-1|TRBD1
CSAGTGGGYTF
TGCAGCGCCGGGACAGGGGGAGGCTACACCTTC
>-|TRBJ2-6|TRBV7-9|-
CAGPSGANVLTF
TGTGCCGGGCCGTCTGGGGCCAACGTCCTGACTTTC
>-|TRBJ1-4|TRBV7-2|-
CASSFWATNEKLFF
TGTGCCAGCAGCTTCTGGGCAACTAATGAAAAACTGTTTTTT
>-|TRBJ1-1|TRBV27|-
CASSLKWGLQGEAFF
TGTGCCAGCAGTTTAAAATGGGGCCTCCAGGGCGAAGCTTTCTTT
>-|TRBJ2-5|TRBV10-1|-
CASSESRGLETQYF
TGCGCCAGCAGTGAGTCGCGGGGGCTGGAGACCCAGTACTTC
>-|TRBJ2-1|TRBV18|TRBD2
CASSPRAGGPLNEQFF
TGTGCCAGCTCACCTCGGGCGGGAGGGCCGTTAAATGAGCAGTTCTTC
>-|TRBJ2-7|TRBV30|TRBD1
CAWREGTGGYEQYF
TGTGCCTGGAGAGAGGGGACAGGGGGCTACGAGCAGTACTTC
>-|TRBJ1-2|TRBV9|-
CASSVTGNYGYTF
TGTGCCAGCAGCGTTACTGGCAACTATGGCTACACCTTC
>once|TRBJ1-5|TRBV6-1|-
CASNRVVRGNQPQHF
TGTGCCAGCAATCGGGTGGTGAGGGGCAATCAGCCCCAGCATTTT
>-|TRBJ2-1|TRBV5-6|-
CASSLRGTSYNEQFF
TGTGCCAGCAGCTTAAGGGGAACCTCCTACAATGAGCAGTTCTTC
>-|TRBJ2-3|TRBV18|-
CASSPVRGTQATDTQYF
TGTGCCAGCTCACCGGTGAGGGGGACCCAGGCCACAGATACGCAGTATTTT
>-|TRBJ2-5|TRBV18|TRBD2
CASSPREERETQYF
TGTGCCAGCTCACCCCGGGAGGAGAGAGAGACCCAGTACTTC
>-|TRBJ1-2|TRBV4-3|-
CASSQGPTDNYGYTF
TGCGCCAGCAGCCAAGGACCGACGGATAACTATGGCTACACCTTC
>-|TRBJ2-7|TRBV6-1|-
CASSEITQGEQYF
TGTGCCAGCAGTGAAATTACGCAAGGGGAGCAGTACTTC
>-|TRBJ1-1|TRBV19|-
CASSTGRGGKNTEAFF
TGTGCCAGTAGTACGGGTCGGGGGGGTAAGAACACTGAAGCTTTCTTT
>-|TRBJ1-1|TRBV2|-
CASRPRDSEAFF
TGTGCCAGCAGGCCCAGGGACTCTGAAGCTTTCTTT
>-|TRBJ1-2|TRBV6-5|TRBD1
CASSPTGGIYGYTF
TGTGCCAGCAGTCCGACAGGGGGTATCTATGGCTACACCTTC
>-|TRBJ2-2|TRBV7-2|TRBD2
CASNFQLAGGTGELFF
TGTGCCAGCAACTTTCAACTAGCGGGAGGCACCGGGGAGCTGTTTTTT
>once|TRBJ2-5|TRBV2|TRBD2
CASSPSGETQYF
TGTGCCAGCAGTCCTAGCGGCGAGACCCAGTACTTC
>few|TRBJ2-5|TRBV6-6|-
CASSYRGEVETQYF
TGTGCCAGCAGTTACAGGGGAGAGGTTGAGACCCAGTACTTC
>-|TRBJ1-1|TRBV19|-
CASTHNRDRGNTEAFF
TGTGCCAGTACCCATAACCGGGACCGCGGAAACACTGAAGCTTTCTTT
>once|TRBJ2-2|TRBV18|TRBD1
CASSPRTGGSGGELFF
TGTGCCAGCTCACCACGAACAGGGGGCTCTGGCGGGGAGCTGTTTTTT
>-|TRBJ1-6|TRBV6-5|-
CASSYSTGSPLHF
TGTGCCAGCAGTTACTCGACGGGTTCACCCCTCCACTTT